This TCR beta chain derives from a study of beta chain features in type 1 diabetes. Study-level information: What patients shared with healthy donors was a similar profile of age, gender and cell yields.

Since all of the isolated RNA was reverse transcribed, expressed TCRB transcripts were what got sequenced. Using immunoSEQ multiplex PCR, the repertoire was profiled, and TCRdb retains in-frame clones only, with some absent. The data hold nearly 350,000 clones, with under 8.5% observed a single time. General study points: A greater similarity of naive, central memory and Treg TCRB repertoires was seen among patients than among healthy donors. High TCR expression in some cells could lead to their over-representation in cDNA sequencing.

Notes on this clone: The antigen remains undetermined.

The specimen sequenced was central memory CD4+ T cells from blood. The clonotype comes from a woman younger than 30 in good health.

CDR3 residues: CASTSSGRNTEAFF. Written as DNA, the CDR3 is TGTGCCAGCACCTCCTCCGGACGGAACACTGAAGCTTTCTTT. The chain carries TRBV2 and TRBJ1-1; D gene uncertain. In germline, CDR1 is SNHLY, CDR2 FYNNEI. The CDR3 runs to 14 residues. V was cut by 7 bases and J by 1 base, with 13 bases left in between.